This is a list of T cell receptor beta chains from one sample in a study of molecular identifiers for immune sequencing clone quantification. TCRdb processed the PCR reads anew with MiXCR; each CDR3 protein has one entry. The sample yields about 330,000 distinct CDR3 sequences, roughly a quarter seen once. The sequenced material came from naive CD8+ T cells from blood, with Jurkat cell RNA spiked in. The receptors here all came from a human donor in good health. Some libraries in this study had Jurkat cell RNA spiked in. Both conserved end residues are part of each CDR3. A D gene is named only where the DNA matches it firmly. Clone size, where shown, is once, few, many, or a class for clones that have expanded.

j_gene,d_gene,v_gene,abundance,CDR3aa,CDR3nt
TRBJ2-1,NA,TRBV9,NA,CASSANSLPGDGEQFF,TGTGCCAGCAGCGCCAATAGCCTCCCAGGGGACGGTGAGCAGTTCTTC
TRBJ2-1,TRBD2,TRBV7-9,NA,CASRTKYGGAADEQFF,TGTGCCAGCAGAACCAAGTACGGGGGGGCGGCCGATGAGCAGTTCTTC
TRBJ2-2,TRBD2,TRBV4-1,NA,CASSQVLAGGGELFF,TGCGCCAGCAGCCAAGTGCTAGCGGGAGGAGGGGAGCTGTTTTTT
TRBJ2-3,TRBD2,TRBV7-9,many,CASSILAGGPIDTQYF,TGTGCCAGCAGCATATTAGCGGGAGGGCCAATAGATACGCAGTATTTT
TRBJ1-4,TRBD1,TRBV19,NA,CASSMGQGIGEKLFF,TGTGCCAGTAGTATGGGACAGGGGATCGGCGAAAAACTGTTTTTT
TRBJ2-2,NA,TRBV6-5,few,CASSYRPSGELFF,TGTGCCAGCAGTTACCGGCCCTCCGGGGAGCTGTTTTTT
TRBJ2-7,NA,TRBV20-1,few,CSARGQDDEQYF,TGCAGTGCTAGGGGGCAGGACGACGAGCAGTACTTC
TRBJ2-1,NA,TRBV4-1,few,CASSQDPPTSGGENEQFF,TGCGCCAGCAGCCAAGATCCCCCGACTAGTGGAGGTGAAAATGAGCAGTTCTTC
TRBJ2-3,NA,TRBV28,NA,CASSPWTIFFTDTQYF,TGTGCCAGCAGTCCGTGGACTATTTTCTTCACAGATACGCAGTATTTT
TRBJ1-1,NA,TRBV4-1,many,CASSQVLGGFTEAFF,TGCGCCAGCAGCCAAGTCCTTGGGGGATTCACTGAAGCTTTCTTT
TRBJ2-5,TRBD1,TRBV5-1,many,CASSYGQAEETQYF,TGCGCCAGCAGTTATGGACAGGCAGAAGAGACCCAGTACTTC
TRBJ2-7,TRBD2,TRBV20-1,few,CSASTPSGLVYEQYF,TGCAGTGCTAGCACCCCTAGCGGACTAGTGTACGAGCAGTACTTC
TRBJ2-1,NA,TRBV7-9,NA,CASSPQGPYYNEQFF,TGTGCCAGCAGCCCTCAGGGACCCTATTACAATGAGCAGTTCTTC
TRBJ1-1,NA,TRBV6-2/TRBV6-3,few,CASSYGDWDTEAFF,TGTGCCAGCAGTTACGGTGACTGGGACACTGAAGCTTTCTTT
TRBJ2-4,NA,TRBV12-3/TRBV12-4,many,CASSLSLAKNIQYF,TGTGCCAGCAGTCTAAGCTTAGCCAAAAACATTCAGTACTTC
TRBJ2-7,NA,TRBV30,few,CACSGAEYEQYF,TGTGCCTGTTCGGGGGCAGAGTACGAGCAGTACTTC
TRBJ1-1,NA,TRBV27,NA,CASSSTYYTEAFF,TGTGCCAGCAGTTCCACCTACTACACTGAAGCTTTCTTT
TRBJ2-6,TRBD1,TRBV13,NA,CASSSTGGYIGANVLTF,TGTGCCAGCAGCTCGACAGGGGGTTATATCGGGGCCAACGTCCTGACTTTC
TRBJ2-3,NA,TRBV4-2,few,CASSQDLGVNTDTQYF,TGTGCCAGCAGCCAAGATCTAGGGGTTAACACAGATACGCAGTATTTT
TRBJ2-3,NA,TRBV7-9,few,CASSFLAIGTDTQYF,TGTGCCAGCAGCTTTCTGGCGATCGGGACAGATACGCAGTATTTT
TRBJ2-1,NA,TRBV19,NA,CASSIWGQGNNEQFF,TGTGCCAGTAGTATTTGGGGGCAAGGTAACAATGAGCAGTTCTTC
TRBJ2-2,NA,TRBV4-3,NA,CASSHEQESRTGELFF,TGCGCCAGCAGCCATGAACAGGAGTCGAGGACCGGGGAGCTGTTTTTT
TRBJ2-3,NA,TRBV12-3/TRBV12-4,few,CASSFQTRTDTQYF,TGTGCCAGCAGTTTCCAGACTCGTACAGATACGCAGTATTTT
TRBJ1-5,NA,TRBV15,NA,CATSRGQLRPQHF,TGTGCCACCAGCAGAGGACAGCTACGGCCCCAGCATTTT
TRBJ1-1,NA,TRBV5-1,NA,CASRSGLITEALF,TGCGCCAGCAGATCAGGCCTTATCACTGAAGCTCTCTTT